The 25 T cell receptor beta chains below all came from one sample that was sequenced in a study of vaccination and CD4 T cells after COVID-19. Which antigens these TCRs recognize remains unknown. The Oncomine TCR Beta short-read assay sequenced DNA from cultured CD4+ T cells. TCRdb re-called the PCR reads with MiXCR, one entry per CDR3 protein. Of under 20,000 distinct CDR3 sequences in the sample, more than 40% are singletons; the top ten hold 5.5% to 6.5%. The treatment denotes: roughly 11-day PBMC culture with coronavirus spike peptide pools or control peptides (ViraFEST assay). The sample was CD4+ T cells from blood, cultured in vitro, taken before SARS-CoV-2 vaccination. Receptors were obtained from a human donor who had recovered from COVID-19.

The rearrangement joins TRBV18 to TRBJ1-1, with D uncertain. Per the germline V gene, CDR1 is KGHSH and CDR2 is LQKENI. The length of the CDR3 is 14 residues. Trimming removed 2 bases at V and 3 bases at J, with 10 bases between. In DNA form, the CDR3 reads TGTGCCAGCTCACCATCGGGCGAGTACACTGAAGCTTTCTTT. Encoded protein: CASSPSGEYTEAFF.

The chain employs TRBV19 and TRBJ2-6; D is perhaps TRBD1 (6 bases). CDR3 length: 15 amino acids. V was cut by 6 bases and J by 3 bases, with 12 bases left in between. Germline values: CDR1 LNHDA, CDR2 SQIVND (reference sequence). Here the CDR3 reads CASSTPGDGANVLTF. The DNA of the CDR3 is TGTGCCAGTAGCACCCCAGGGGATGGGGCCAACGTCCTGACTTTC.

This sequence joins TRBV11-2 and TRBJ2-7, with D perhaps TRBD1 (5 bases). Germline CDR1 is SGHAT and CDR2 is FQNNGV. The CDR3 totals 14 residues. V lost 5 bases and J 3 bases, leaving 14 bases between the germline ends. The CDR3 reads CASSPRVGLYEQYF. The CDR3 DNA is TGTGCCAGCAGCCCCCGGGTGGGGCTCTACGAGCAGTACTTC.

This clonotype has a handful of counts. The V and J genes are TRBV6-2 or TRBV6-3 and TRBJ2-5; 12 nucleotides line up with TRBD1. Germline V gives CDR1 MNHEY, CDR2 SVGEGT. CDR3 size: 15 residues. The J segment lost 5 bases and the V segment lost 4 bases, leaving 5 bases of the junction unmatched. CDR3 in DNA: TGTGCCAGCAGTTCCGGGACAGGGGGCGTGGAGACCCAGTACTTC. Translated, it gives CASSSGTGGVETQYF.

This clonotype has just one count. The chain links TRBV5-5 to TRBJ2-5; D gene unclear. Looked up from germline, CDR1 is SGHKS and CDR2 is YYEKEE (reference sequence). Trimming removed 3 bases at V and 5 bases at J, with 5 bases between. This CDR3 has 11 amino acids. Here the CDR3 reads CASSSGETQYF. The DNA of the CDR3 is TGTGCCAGCAGCTCCGGGGAGACCCAGTACTTC.

The gene calls are TRBV20-1 and TRBJ1-3; 8 bases match TRBD1. CDR3 length equals 14 residues. Per germline, CDR1 DFQATT and CDR2 SNEGSKA (reference sequence). V was pared by 3 bases and J by 4 bases, with 5 bases of the junction left unmatched. CDR3 in DNA: TGCAGTGCTAGTCAGGGGGCAGGGGGAAACACCATATATTTT. As protein: CSASQGAGGNTIYF.

This clonotype was detected only a few times. J is TRBJ1-2 and V is TRBV2; D call uncertain. The CDR3 sequence is 12 residues long. Germline CDR1 reads SNHLY; CDR2 reads FYNNEI. The V and J ends lost 11 bases and 1 base respectively, with 11 bases between them. CDR3 nucleotides: TGTGCCGGCGGGTCCTATAACTATGGCTACACCTTC. It yields the protein CAGGSYNYGYTF.

The chain uses TRBV6-1 and TRBJ2-6; maybe TRBD2 (5 bases). From germline, CDR1 is MNHNS and CDR2 SASEGT. The CDR3 sequence is 18 residues long. The V and J ends lost 0 bases and 0 bases respectively, with 12 bases between them. CDR3 amino acids: CASSEASGSGSGANVLTF. CDR3 DNA sequence: TGTGCCAGCAGTGAAGCTTCTGGGAGCGGCTCTGGGGCCAACGTCCTGACTTTC.

In this sample, this clonotype turned up a few times. This sequence joins TRBV7-8 and TRBJ1-1; D is perhaps TRBD1 (6 bases). The ends were cut back, 1 base at V and 5 bases at J, with 14 bases in the middle. This CDR3 is 15 amino acids long. Germline V gene lookup returns CDR1 SGHVS and CDR2 FQNEAQ. Here the CDR3 DNA reads TGTGCCAGCAGCTTAGGCCCGGGGGCCGATACTGAAGCTTTCTTT. This encodes CASSLGPGADTEAFF.

This sequence joins TRBV19 and TRBJ2-1; a weak D match, TRBD1 (5 bases). This CDR3 is 14 amino acids long. CDR1 is LNHDA, CDR2 SQIVND, per germline (reference sequence). V shed 3 bases and J shed 4 bases, with 10 bases lying between them. CDR3 sequence reads: CASSMGREYNEQFF. In nucleotides, the CDR3 is TGTGCCAGTAGTATGGGCAGGGAATACAATGAGCAGTTCTTC.

The J gene is TRBJ1-5, the V gene TRBV19, with 7 bases identical to TRBD1. Germline-derived CDR1 and CDR2 are LNHDA and SQIVND (reference sequence). This CDR3 has 15 residues. J gave up 2 bases and V 6 bases, and 7 bases lay outside the gene matches. CDR3 in amino acids: CASRERQGGNQPQHF. Here the CDR3 DNA reads TGTGCCAGTAGGGAACGACAGGGAGGCAATCAGCCCCAGCATTTT.

V usage is TRBV2 and J usage is TRBJ1-1; D is perhaps TRBD1 (6 bases). Germline-derived CDR1 and CDR2 are SNHLY and FYNNEI. CDR3 length equals 14 residues. Trimming pared 8 bases from V and 0 bases from J, leaving 13 bases between. The CDR3 bases are TGTGCCAGCCAGGAAGGGGGTATGAACACTGAAGCTTTCTTT. Translation: CASQEGGMNTEAFF.

J is TRBJ2-7 and V is TRBV6-2 or TRBV6-3, with TRBD2 matching 11 bases. The CDR3 is 14 amino acids. With V trimmed by 4 bases and J by 7 bases, 6 bases remained unmatched. Germline loops: CDR1 MNHEY, CDR2 SVGEGT. CDR3 coding DNA: TGTGCCAGCAGTTTAGCGGGAGGGCCCCGTGAGCAGTACTTC. Its protein product is CASSLAGGPREQYF.

CDR3 loop: CASSLFVGYQPQHF. The CDR3 nucleotides are TGTGCCAGCAGCTTATTTGTGGGCTATCAGCCCCAGCATTTT. V usage is TRBV7-2 and J usage is TRBJ1-5; D gene ambiguous. Germline V gene data show CDR1 as SGHTA and CDR2 as FQGNSA. The CDR3 extends over 14 amino acids. The V gene lost 2 bases and the J gene lost 5 bases, with 10 bases spanning the gap.

The V and J genes are TRBV11-2 and TRBJ2-7; possible D gene TRBD2, 6 bases. The CDR3 length is 14 residues. Germline V gives CDR1 SGHAT, CDR2 FQNNGV. V was shortened by 0 bases and J by 6 bases, with 12 bases between the two germline ends. In DNA, the CDR3 is TGTGCCAGCAGCTTAGATTGGAAGGGAGGCGAGCAGTACTTC. It is translated as CASSLDWKGGEQYF.

The chain recombines TRBV6-1 with TRBJ2-6; no reliable D call. Trimming removed 8 bases from V and 0 bases from J, with 8 bases in between. The CDR3 is made up of 14 amino acids. The germline V gene encodes CDR1 MNHNS and CDR2 SASEGT. The CDR3, as DNA: TGTGCCAGCGCTGATCTCTCTGGGGCCAACGTCCTGACTTTC. Protein: CASADLSGANVLTF.

The rearrangement links TRBV20-1 to TRBJ2-2; D not resolved. This CDR3 spans 13 amino acids. V was shortened by 0 bases and J by 6 bases, with 8 bases between the two germline ends. Germline CDR1 and CDR2: DFQATT and SNEGSKA (reference sequence). DNA for the CDR3: TGCAGTGCTAGAGATCTTAGAGCCGGGGAGCTGTTTTTT. Translation gives CSARDLRAGELFF.

The V call is TRBV27, the J call TRBJ2-1, with D possibly matching TRBD2 (6 bases). There are 16 residues in the CDR3. Per the germline V gene, CDR1 is MNHEY and CDR2 is SMNVEV (reference sequence). The V gene lost 5 bases and the J gene lost 1 base, with 15 bases spanning the gap. DNA of the CDR3: TGTGCCAGCAGTCACGGGACTCTCGGATCCTACAATGAGCAGTTCTTC. Translating it yields CASSHGTLGSYNEQFF.

CDR3 sequence (DNA): TGTGCCAGTCAACAGGGGACCAAAAACATTCAGTACTTC. Its translation: CASQQGTKNIQYF. The chain combines TRBV19 with TRBJ2-4; the match to TRBD1 covers 7 bases. The CDR3 sequence is 13 residues long. V lost 8 bases to trimming and J lost 2 bases; unmatched junction nucleotides: 3. CDR1 is LNHDA and CDR2 is SQIVND in the germline V gene (reference sequence).

Only a few counts were recorded for this clonotype. V and J are TRBV20-1 and TRBJ2-3, with 9 bases identical to TRBD2. The CDR3 is made up of 17 amino acids. Germline V gives CDR1 DFQATT, CDR2 SNEGSKA (reference sequence). The J segment lost 5 bases and the V segment lost 3 bases, leaving 15 bases of the junction unmatched. The CDR3 loop is CSASHPLISGRGDTQYF. DNA for the CDR3: TGCAGTGCTAGCCACCCCTTGATTAGCGGGAGAGGAGATACGCAGTATTTT.

This chain connects TRBV6-1 to TRBJ1-5; perhaps TRBD1 as D (5 bases). This CDR3 is 14 amino acids long. The germline CDR1 and CDR2 sequences are MNHNS and SASEGT. Trimming took off 6 bases at V and 1 base at J, with 10 bases between the two ends. The chain's CDR3 is CASRQGRSNQPQHF. CDR3 nucleotides: TGTGCCAGCAGGCAGGGACGGAGCAATCAGCCCCAGCATTTT.

This clonotype showed up just a few times. This chain uses TRBV20-1 with TRBJ1-5; D may be TRBD1 (6 bases). Trimming left V 5 bases short and J 0 bases short, with 23 bases between. The CDR3 covers 18 residues. CDR1 DFQATT and CDR2 SNEGSKA come from the germline V gene (reference sequence). The CDR3 DNA sequence: TGCAGTGCTCCTCGTTACGGACAGCCGCCGTATAGCAATCAGCCCCAGCATTTT. Protein: CSAPRYGQPPYSNQPQHF.

The CDR3 DNA reads TGCAGTGCTCCGGGCCGACAGGACTATGGCTACACCTTC. Translating it yields CSAPGRQDYGYTF. The chain recombines TRBV20-1 with TRBJ1-2; D might be TRBD1 (6 bases). V lost 5 bases and J lost 3, with 13 bases in between. Germline V gene sequence: CDR1 DFQATT, CDR2 SNEGSKA (reference sequence). The CDR3 loop spans 13 amino acids.

This chain connects TRBV14 to TRBJ1-5, with D perhaps matching TRBD1 (5 bases). Germline values: CDR1 SGHDN, CDR2 FVKESK. Trimming removed 4 bases at V and 7 bases at J, with 14 bases between. This CDR3 is 14 amino acids long. CDR3 nucleotide sequence: TGTGCCAGCAGCCGGGCAGGGTCTGGGCAGCCCCAGCATTTT. It specifies CASSRAGSGQPQHF.

V is TRBV6-5 and J is TRBJ1-6; a possible D gene is TRBD1 (5 bases). V shed 0 bases and J shed 0 bases, with 12 bases lying between them. The CDR3 length is 18 residues. The germline V gene has CDR1 MNHEY and CDR2 SVGAGI. The CDR3 DNA is TGTGCCAGCAGTTACTCAGGCCGGGGGAGCTCCTATAATTCACCCCTCCACTTT. This encodes CASSYSGRGSSYNSPLHF.